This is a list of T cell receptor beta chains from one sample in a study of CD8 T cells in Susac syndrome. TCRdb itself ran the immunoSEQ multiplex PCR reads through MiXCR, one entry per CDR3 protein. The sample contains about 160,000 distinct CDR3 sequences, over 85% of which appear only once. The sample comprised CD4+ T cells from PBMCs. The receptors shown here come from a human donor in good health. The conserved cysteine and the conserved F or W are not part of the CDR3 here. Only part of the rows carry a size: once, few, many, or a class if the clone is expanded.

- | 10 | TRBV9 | ASSVGDTEAF
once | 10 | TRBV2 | ASSENTDTQY
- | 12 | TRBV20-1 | SARDMRSQETQY
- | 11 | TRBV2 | ASRSGTSGPLH
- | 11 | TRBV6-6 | ASSYSGEYEQY
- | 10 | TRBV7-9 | ASSLLGGEQY
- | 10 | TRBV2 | ASTSSSDTQY
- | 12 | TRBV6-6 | ASGNRRGSYGYT
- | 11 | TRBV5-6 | ASSSDRRNGYT
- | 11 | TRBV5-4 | ASSLFQGRGYT
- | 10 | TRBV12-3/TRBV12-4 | ASSLSRQPQH
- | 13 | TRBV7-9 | ASSRGQGWLDEQY
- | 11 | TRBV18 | ASSRESDTEAF
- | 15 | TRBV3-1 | ASSQGRSGQGLGEQY
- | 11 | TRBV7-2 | ASSLGSYTEAF
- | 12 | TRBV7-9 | ASSLAGESQPQH
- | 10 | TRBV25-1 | ASSDQGRKLF
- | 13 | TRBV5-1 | ASSLSTQEDYEQY
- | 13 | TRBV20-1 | SADGYRGGSEKLF
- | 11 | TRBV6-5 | ASSPSGYNEQY
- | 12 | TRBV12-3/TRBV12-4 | ASSDWDRRTEAF
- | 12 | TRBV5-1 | ASLRGDNTGELF
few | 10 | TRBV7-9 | ASSSLTDTQY
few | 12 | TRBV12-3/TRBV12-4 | ASSLGRGTDTQY
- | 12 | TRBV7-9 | ASSRYPGTDTQY
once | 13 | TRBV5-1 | ASSFAQSSGETQY
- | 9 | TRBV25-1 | ASRSSYEQY
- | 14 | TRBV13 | ASSSDRGKGNEKLF
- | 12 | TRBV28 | ASSMPGTDTEAF
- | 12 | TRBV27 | ASSPRGERYGYT
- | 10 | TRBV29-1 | SVDSGTETQY
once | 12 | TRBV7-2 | ASSAGQGNYGYT
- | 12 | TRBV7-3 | ASSSGQRPNEQF
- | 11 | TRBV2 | ASSLGASYGYT
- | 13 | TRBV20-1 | SARKALAGSYEQY
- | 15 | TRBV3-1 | ASSPIGIGTDYNEQF
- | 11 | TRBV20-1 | SARRRSNQPQH
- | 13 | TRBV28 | ASSLAQPGGYGYT
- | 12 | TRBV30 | AWSTGANTGELF
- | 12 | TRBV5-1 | ASSWDSTSEKLF
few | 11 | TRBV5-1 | ASSEVTDYEQY
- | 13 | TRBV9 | ASSVGGLFNNEQF
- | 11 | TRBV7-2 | ASSYDRLYGYT
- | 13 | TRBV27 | ASRRQGAGANVLT
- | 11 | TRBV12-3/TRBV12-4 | ASGRLAEETQY
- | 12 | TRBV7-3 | ASSPGGIGETQY
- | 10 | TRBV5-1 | ASREGRTEAF
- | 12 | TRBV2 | ASSEGGAKNIQY
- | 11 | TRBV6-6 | ASSTGGLNEQY
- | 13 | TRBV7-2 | ASSLMRHSGNTIY
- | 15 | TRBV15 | ATSSEPGTADSYEQY
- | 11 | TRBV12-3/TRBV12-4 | ASSSLLNTEAF